Listed here are 27 T cell receptor beta chains from one sample, sequenced in a study of T cell responses to AZD1222 COVID-19 vaccine. Sequencing was performed with immunoSEQ multiplex PCR; in TCRdb, only in-frame clones are kept and a portion is missing. The data contain tens of thousands of clones, 90% to 95% of them singletons. The input for sequencing was peripheral blood, taken on day 0 of AZD1222 vaccination. All receptors come from an adult in good health.

The chain links TRBV6-5 to TRBJ1-1; the D gene is possibly TRBD1 (5 bases). V was clipped by 4 bases and J by 1 base, with 10 bases between them. Germline V gives CDR1 MNHEY, CDR2 SVGAGI. The CDR3 covers 14 residues. The CDR3 here is CASSSGGGNTEAFF. CDR3 in DNA: TGTGCCAGCAGTTCCGGGGGGGGGAACACTGAAGCTTTCTTT.

The chain recombines TRBV21-1 with TRBJ1-5; the table's D call of TRBD1 was not tested on the DNA. TRBV21-1 is recorded as a pseudogene. The CDR3 sequence is 19 residues long. CDR3 protein: CASSEVQGIGSKSNQPQHF. CDR3 nucleotides: TGTGCCAGCAGTGAGGTGCAGGGTATCGGTTCGAAGAGCAATCAGCCCCAGCATTTT.

This clone was found a few times. The rearrangement joins TRBV28 to TRBJ2-7, with a weak D call TRBD1 (6 bases). Per germline, CDR1 MDHEN and CDR2 SYDVKM. This CDR3 comprises 16 residues. The V end lost 5 bases, the J end lost 0 bases, and 17 bases lay between the germline ends. DNA for the CDR3: TGTGCCAGCAGTCCCCTACAGGGCGGTAGCTCCTACGAGCAGTACTTC. Its translation: CASSPLQGGSSYEQYF.

The chain recombines TRBV19 with TRBJ2-2, with 12 bases fitting TRBD1. The V gene's germline CDR1 is LNHDA and CDR2 SQIVND (reference sequence). There are 17 residues in the CDR3. V gave up 5 bases and J gave up 4 bases; unmatched junction bases: 8. CDR3 protein: CASSPPRDRGRTGELFF. The CDR3 DNA follows: TGTGCCAGTAGTCCACCCCGGGACAGGGGGCGCACCGGGGAGCTGTTTTTT.

The chain links TRBV30 to TRBJ2-7; D possibly corresponds to TRBD1 (6 bases). Germline-derived CDR1 and CDR2 are GTSNPN and SVGIG (reference sequence). The V end lost 2 bases, the J end lost 3 bases, and 14 bases lay between the germline ends. This CDR3 has 14 amino acids. The CDR3 protein is CAWSPGAPLYEQYF. Written as DNA, the CDR3 is TGTGCCTGGAGTCCAGGGGCTCCCCTCTACGAGCAGTACTTC. The entire variable domain, with the rest obtained from reference TRBV30 and TRBJ2-7, is as follows: SQTIHQWPATLVQPVGSPLSLECTVEGTSNPNLYWYRQAAGRGLQLLFYSVGIGQISSEVPQNLSASRPQDRQFILSSKKLLLSDSGFYLCAWSPGAPLYEQYFGPGTRLTVT.

The chain couples TRBV11-2 to TRBJ1-1; the D gene is possibly TRBD1 (5 bases). The V end lost 2 bases, the J end lost 4 bases, and 14 bases lay between the germline ends. The germline gives CDR1 SGHAT, CDR2 FQNNGV. This CDR3 is 15 amino acids long. The CDR3 sequence is CASSLNGWGGTEAFF. In DNA form, the CDR3 reads TGTGCCAGCAGCTTAAATGGTTGGGGCGGCACTGAAGCTTTCTTT.

The chain joins TRBV5-6 to TRBJ2-7, with 7 bases matching TRBD1. The CDR3 covers 14 residues. The ends lost 5 bases at V and 5 bases at J; junction bases unmatched: 10. Germline V CDR1 and CDR2: SGHDT, YYEEEE. The CDR3 loop is CASSFGADRDEQYF. The CDR3 DNA is TGTGCCAGCAGTTTTGGGGCCGACAGGGACGAGCAGTACTTC.

This clone was found once. The CDR3 DNA sequence: TGTGCCAGCAATAAACTAGCTCGGCACGAGCAGTACTTC. It encodes CASNKLARHEQYF. This sequence joins TRBV2 and TRBJ2-7; D may be TRBD2 (6 bases). CDR3 length: 13 amino acids. Per the germline V gene, CDR1 is SNHLY and CDR2 is FYNNEI. Trimming took off 7 bases at V and 5 bases at J, with 15 bases between the two ends.

V gene TRBV19 combines with J gene TRBJ1-4; D is possibly TRBD1 (5 bases). Trimming removed 5 bases at V and 7 bases at J, with 17 bases between. This CDR3 comprises 15 residues. Germline assignment: CDR1 LNHDA and CDR2 SQIVND (reference sequence). The CDR3 nucleotides read TGTGCCAGTAGTCGGACCGGGGCTCAGGGTGAAAAACTGTTTTTT. It yields the protein CASSRTGAQGEKLFF.

CDR3 sequence reads: CASSASRAMNTEAFF. CDR3 nucleotide sequence: TGTGCCAGCAGTGCATCCAGGGCCATGAACACTGAAGCTTTCTTT. J is TRBJ1-1 and V is TRBV2; D possibly corresponds to TRBD1 (5 bases). The CDR3 has 15 residues. V lost 4 bases, J lost 0 bases, and 12 bases lay in between. Per germline, CDR1 SNHLY and CDR2 FYNNEI.

The chain carries TRBV6-6 and TRBJ1-2; TRBD1 might be the D (5 bases). Germline CDR1 MNHNY, CDR2 SVGAGI (reference sequence). The length of the CDR3 is 12 residues. V dropped 10 bases and J dropped 4 bases, with 13 bases sitting between them. DNA of the CDR3: TGTGCCATAACTGCAGGGATCTATGGCTACACCTTC. It specifies CAITAGIYGYTF.

CDR3 in DNA: TGTGCCAGCAGAGACAGGGGGCTTAGTTATGGCTACACCTTC. This encodes CASRDRGLSYGYTF. This chain uses TRBV6-5 with TRBJ1-2; the match to TRBD1 covers 10 bases. Germline V gene lookup returns CDR1 MNHEY and CDR2 SVGAGI. V was clipped by 6 bases and J by 5 bases; unmatched bases: 6. This CDR3 has 14 residues.

The chain couples TRBV29-1 to TRBJ1-3, with 7 bases aligning to TRBD1. The CDR3 consists of 14 residues. V gave up 5 bases and J gave up 2 bases; unmatched junction bases: 6. The germline V gene encodes CDR1 SQVTM and CDR2 ANQGSEA. The CDR3 DNA reads TGCAGCGTTCAGGGACAGCTAACTGGAAACACCATATATTTT. It yields the protein CSVQGQLTGNTIYF.

This clone counts as medium-sized. V is TRBV16 and J is TRBJ1-1, with TRBD1 as a possible D gene (5 bases). V shed 2 bases and J shed 11 bases, with 15 bases lying between them. Germline CDR1 is KGHSY and CDR2 is FQNENV. The CDR3 has 13 amino acids. CDR3 loop: CASSQGDQGGAFF. CDR3 nucleotides: TGTGCCAGCAGCCAAGGGGACCAGGGTGGGGCTTTCTTT.

The V gene is TRBV7-2, the J gene TRBJ2-3; tentative D call: TRBD1 (6 bases). The CDR3 is 14 amino acids. The V end was cut by 5 bases, the J end by 9 bases, with 18 bases between. CDR1 SGHTA and CDR2 FQGNSA come from the germline V gene. The CDR3 nucleotides read TGTGCCAGCAGCAACAGGGACCTGGTGAACACGCAGTATTTT. It specifies CASSNRDLVNTQYF.

The chain has TRBV3-1 (or the pseudogene TRBV3-2) and TRBJ1-1; the D is unclear. From germline, CDR1 is LGHDT and CDR2 YNNKEL (reference sequence). This CDR3 comprises 17 residues. V lost 0 bases, J lost 0 bases, and 14 bases lay in between. The CDR3 DNA sequence: TGTGCCAGCAGCCAAGAGGCGTTCGGGCAGTTGAACACTGAAGCTTTCTTT. Residues: CASSQEAFGQLNTEAFF.

This chain joins TRBV7-2 and TRBJ1-5; 9 bases agree with TRBD1. The CDR3 totals 17 residues. Losses at the gene ends were 1 base for V and 3 bases for J; bases not matched to a gene: 7. CDR1 is SGHTA and CDR2 is FQGNSA in the germline V gene. The CDR3 spells CASSLGTGAYDNQPQHF. In DNA form, the CDR3 reads TGTGCCAGCAGCTTAGGGACAGGGGCGTATGACAATCAGCCCCAGCATTTT.

The chain couples TRBV5-1 to TRBJ2-2, with 13 bases identical to TRBD2. Germline CDR1 reads SGHRS; CDR2 reads YFSETQ. With 4 bases clipped from V and 1 base from J, the junction kept 7 bases outside the gene matches. This CDR3 has 18 residues. The CDR3: CASSRGLAGDLNTGELFF. The CDR3 nucleotides read TGCGCCAGCAGCCGCGGACTAGCGGGGGACTTGAACACCGGGGAGCTGTTTTTT.

J is TRBJ2-3 and V is TRBV19; 7 bases line up with TRBD1. CDR1 is LNHDA and CDR2 is SQIVND in the germline V gene (reference sequence). V shed 7 bases, J shed 2 bases, and the junction held 9 bases outside the gene matches. The CDR3 spans 15 residues. This chain's CDR3 is CASTPGTAITDTQYF. The CDR3 bases are TGTGCCAGTACCCCAGGGACAGCCATCACAGATACGCAGTATTTT.

The chain uses TRBV6-5 and TRBJ2-2; 7 nucleotides match TRBD2. The V segment lost 6 bases and the J segment 5 bases; nucleotides outside the gene matches: 6. Per germline, CDR1 MNHEY and CDR2 SVGAGI. CDR3 length: 14 residues. The CDR3 sequence: CASSRDYRTGELFF. CDR3 DNA: TGTGCCAGCAGCCGGGACTACCGTACCGGGGAGCTGTTTTTT.

Only one count was recorded for this clone. The chain uses TRBV11-2 and TRBJ2-2; TRBD2 is a possible D gene (6 bases). This CDR3 is built from 18 residues. The germline V and J ends were trimmed by 2 bases and 4 bases, with 20 bases remaining between them. Germline CDR1 reads SGHAT; CDR2 reads FQNNGV. CDR3 coding DNA: TGTGCCAGCAGCTTATATGCCCCCTCGGGGGTCGGCACCGGGGAGCTGTTTTTT. It is translated as CASSLYAPSGVGTGELFF.

The rearrangement joins TRBV6-2 or TRBV6-3 to TRBJ1-5; 8 positions match TRBD1. The CDR3 spans 15 residues. Germline V CDR1 and CDR2: MNHEY, SVGEGT. V was pared by 4 bases and J by 6 bases, with 8 bases of the junction left unmatched. The CDR3 nucleotides are TGTGCCAGCAGTTGGTACCAGGGGGCCTCTCAGCCCCAGCATTTT. Amino acids: CASSWYQGASQPQHF.

This clone came up once. The chain combines TRBV19 with TRBJ1-2; weak D call: TRBD1 (6 bases). Trimming pared 4 bases from V and 0 bases from J, leaving 9 bases between. The CDR3 length is 14 residues. Germline V CDR1 and CDR2: LNHDA, SQIVND (reference sequence). CDR3 region: CASSTDSSNYGYTF. CDR3 in DNA: TGTGCCAGTAGTACGGACAGCTCTAACTATGGCTACACCTTC.

This chain connects TRBV5-8 to TRBJ2-1, with unresolved D. Trimming took 5 bases from V and 8 from J, leaving 14 bases between them. CDR1 is SGHTS and CDR2 is YDEGEE in the germline V gene. The CDR3 contains 13 residues. This CDR3 is CASRNRRTDEQFF. The CDR3, as DNA: TGTGCCAGCAGAAACAGACGTACGGATGAGCAGTTCTTC.

The V and J genes are TRBV6-5 and TRBJ1-2, with D perhaps TRBD1 (6 bases). Germline CDR1 and CDR2: MNHEY and SVGAGI. The CDR3 sequence is 16 residues long. Trimming took off 0 bases at V and 3 bases at J, with 14 bases between the two ends. The CDR3 spells CASSYSARGLDYGYTF. CDR3 bases: TGTGCCAGCAGTTACTCGGCCCGGGGGCTTGACTATGGCTACACCTTC.

The genes are TRBV7-8 and TRBJ2-2; 8 bases fit TRBD1. The CDR3 is 14 residues long. Germline loops: CDR1 SGHVS, CDR2 FQNEAQ. V lost 8 bases and J lost 6; bases outside the gene matches: 8. The CDR3 nucleotides read TGTGCCAGCCGCGTGACAGGGGTCGCCGGGGAGCTGTTTTTT. It translates to CASRVTGVAGELFF.

This chain connects TRBV5-1 to TRBJ2-2; possible D gene TRBD1, 6 bases. Germline CDR1 reads SGHRS; CDR2 reads YFSETQ. V shed 4 bases and J shed 5 bases, with 15 bases lying between them. The CDR3 sequence is 15 residues long. The CDR3 spells CASSPADSWTGELFF. CDR3 in DNA: TGCGCCAGCAGCCCCGCGGACAGCTGGACCGGGGAGCTGTTTTTT.